This TCR beta chain was sequenced during a study of CXCR3-negative and CXCR3-positive naive CD8 T cells. Study-wide background: There were about 135 million TRB reads altogether, and each library had about 1.5 +/- 0.3 million of them.

The germline CDR1 and CDR2 sequences are LNHDA and SQIVND (reference sequence). CDR3 length: 16 residues. UMI-tagged TRB cDNA libraries were built via 5' RACE. TCRdb reworked the 5' RACE reads into one entry per CDR3 protein, no DNA. This repertoire includes over 100,000 distinct CDR3 sequences. The rearrangement joins TRBV19 to TRBJ2-1; TCRdb designates TRBD1, a call that cannot be tested without DNA. The receptor comes from a human donor in good health. Some clones in this sample may be carry-over from other donors' samples. Sequenced: naive CXCR3- CD8+ T cells from blood. Subset denoted: CD45RO-CCR7+CD27+CD95- naive CD8+ T cells lacking CXCR3 (TNR3-). The CDR3: CASSIGDRGRPYEQFF.